This T cell receptor (beta chain) was recovered during a study of T cell changes during pregnancy in multiple sclerosis. Sequenced by immunoSEQ multiplex PCR; TCRdb stores in-frame clones only, minus some. The sample contains 50,000 to 70,000 clones, 93% of which appear only once. The germline V gene has CDR1 SGHTA and CDR2 FQGNSA. The V gene lost 1 base and the J gene lost 0 bases, with 9 bases spanning the gap. This CDR3 region has 15 residues. The sample in question was peripheral blood, obtained after pregnancy. V is TRBV7-2 and J is TRBJ1-1; D is unresolved. The TCR was taken from a female donor with multiple sclerosis, enrolled in a pregnancy study. The CDR3 loop reads CASSLVPTVNTEAFF. Written as DNA, the CDR3 is TGTGCCAGCAGCTTAGTACCTACGGTGAACACTGAAGCTTTCTTT.